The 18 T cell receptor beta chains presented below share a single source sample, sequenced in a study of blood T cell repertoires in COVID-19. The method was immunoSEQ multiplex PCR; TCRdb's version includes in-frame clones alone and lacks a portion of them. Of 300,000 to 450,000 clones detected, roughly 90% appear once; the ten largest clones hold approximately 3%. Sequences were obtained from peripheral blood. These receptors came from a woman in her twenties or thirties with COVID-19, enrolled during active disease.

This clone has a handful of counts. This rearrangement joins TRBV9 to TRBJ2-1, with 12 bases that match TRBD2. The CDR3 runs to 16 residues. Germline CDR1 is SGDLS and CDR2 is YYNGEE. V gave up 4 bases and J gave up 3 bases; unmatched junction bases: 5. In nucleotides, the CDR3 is TGTGCCAGCAGCCCTCCTAGCGGGGGGGGCTACAATGAGCAGTTCTTC. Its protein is CASSPPSGGGYNEQFF.

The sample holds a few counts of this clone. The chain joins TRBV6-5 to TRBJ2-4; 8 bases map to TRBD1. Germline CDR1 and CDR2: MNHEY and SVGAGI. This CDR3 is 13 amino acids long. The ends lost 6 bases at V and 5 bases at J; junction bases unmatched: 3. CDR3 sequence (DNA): TGTGCCAGCAGCCAGGGGGCCCAAAACATTCAGTACTTC. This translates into CASSQGAQNIQYF.

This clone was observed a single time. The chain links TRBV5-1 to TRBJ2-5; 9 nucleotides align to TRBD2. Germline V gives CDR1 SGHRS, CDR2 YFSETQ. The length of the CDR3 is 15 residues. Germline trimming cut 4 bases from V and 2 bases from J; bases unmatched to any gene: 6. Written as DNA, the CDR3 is TGCGCCAGCAGCCCAACACTAGCGGGTCAAGAGACCCAGTACTTC. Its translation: CASSPTLAGQETQYF.

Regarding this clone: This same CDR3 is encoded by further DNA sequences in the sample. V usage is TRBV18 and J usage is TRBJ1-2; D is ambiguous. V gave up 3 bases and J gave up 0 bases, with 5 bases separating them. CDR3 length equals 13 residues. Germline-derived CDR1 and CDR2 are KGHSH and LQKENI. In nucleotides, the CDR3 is TGTGCCAGCTCACCCGGAGCTAACTATGGCTACACCTTC. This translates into CASSPGANYGYTF.

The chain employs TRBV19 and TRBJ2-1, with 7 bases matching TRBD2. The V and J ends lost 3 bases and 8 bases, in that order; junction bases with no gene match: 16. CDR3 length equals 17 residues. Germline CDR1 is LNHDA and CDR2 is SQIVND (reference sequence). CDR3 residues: CASSIYPAAGIVYEQFF. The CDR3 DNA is TGTGCCAGTAGTATCTATCCGGCAGCGGGAATAGTCTATGAGCAGTTCTTC.

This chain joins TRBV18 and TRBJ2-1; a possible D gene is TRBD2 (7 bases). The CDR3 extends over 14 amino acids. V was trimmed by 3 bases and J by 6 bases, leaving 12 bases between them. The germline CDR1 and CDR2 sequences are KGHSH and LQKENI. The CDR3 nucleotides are TGTGCCAGCTCACCTGCGGGGGCAGGCAATGAGCAGTTCTTC. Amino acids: CASSPAGAGNEQFF. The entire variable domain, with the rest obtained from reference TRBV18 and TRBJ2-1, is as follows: NAGVMQNPRHLVRRRGQEARLRCSPMKGHSHVYWYRQLPEEGLKFMVYLQKENIIDESGMPKERFSAEFPKEGPSILRIQQVVRGDSAAYFCASSPAGAGNEQFFGPGTRLTVL.

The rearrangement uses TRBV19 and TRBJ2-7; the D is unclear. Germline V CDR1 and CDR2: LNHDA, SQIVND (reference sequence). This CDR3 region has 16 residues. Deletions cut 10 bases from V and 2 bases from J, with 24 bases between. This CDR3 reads CATPPQTPGSPYEQYV. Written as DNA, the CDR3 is TGTGCCACCCCCCCTCAAACTCCAGGATCCCCCTACGAGCAGTACGTC.

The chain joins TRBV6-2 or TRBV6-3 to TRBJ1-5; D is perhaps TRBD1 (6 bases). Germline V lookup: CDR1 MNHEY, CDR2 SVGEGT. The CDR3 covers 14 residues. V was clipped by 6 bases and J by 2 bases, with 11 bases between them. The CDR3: CASSGQSGNQPQHF. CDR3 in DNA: TGTGCCAGCAGCGGACAGTCTGGCAATCAGCCCCAGCATTTT.

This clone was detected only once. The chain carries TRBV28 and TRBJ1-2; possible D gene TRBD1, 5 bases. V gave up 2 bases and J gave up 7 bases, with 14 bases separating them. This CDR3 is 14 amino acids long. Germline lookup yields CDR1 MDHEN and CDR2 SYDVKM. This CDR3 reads CASSLVRRGAGYTF. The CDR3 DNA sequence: TGTGCCAGCAGTTTAGTTAGGAGGGGAGCTGGCTACACCTTC.

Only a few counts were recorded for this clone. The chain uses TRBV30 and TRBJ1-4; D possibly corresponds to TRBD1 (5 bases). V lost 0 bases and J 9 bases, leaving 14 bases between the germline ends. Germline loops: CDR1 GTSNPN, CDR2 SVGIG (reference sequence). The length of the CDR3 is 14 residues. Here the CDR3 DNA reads TGTGCCTGGAGTGTGGGGGGGAACAGACAAAAACTGTTTTTT. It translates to CAWSVGGNRQKLFF.

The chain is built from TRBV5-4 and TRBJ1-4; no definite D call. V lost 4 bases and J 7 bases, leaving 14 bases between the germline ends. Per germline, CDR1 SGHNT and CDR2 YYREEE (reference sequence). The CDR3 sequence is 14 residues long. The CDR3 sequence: CASSPDAGGEKLFF. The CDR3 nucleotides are TGTGCCAGCAGCCCGGACGCAGGAGGTGAAAAACTGTTTTTT.

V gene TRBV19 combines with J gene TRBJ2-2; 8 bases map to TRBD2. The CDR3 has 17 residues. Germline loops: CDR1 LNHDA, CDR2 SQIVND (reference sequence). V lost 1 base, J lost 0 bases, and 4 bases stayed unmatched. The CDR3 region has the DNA TGTGCCAGTAGTATAGGAGCGGGGGTTGCGAACACCGGGGAGCTGTTTTTT. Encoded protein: CASSIGAGVANTGELFF.

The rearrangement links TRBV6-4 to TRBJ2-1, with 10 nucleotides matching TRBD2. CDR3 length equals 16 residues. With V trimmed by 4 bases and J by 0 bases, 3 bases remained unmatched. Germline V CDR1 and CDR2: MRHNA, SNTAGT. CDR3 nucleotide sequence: TGTGCCAGCAGTGGGAGCGGGGGGGGCTCCTACAATGAGCAGTTCTTC. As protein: CASSGSGGGSYNEQFF.

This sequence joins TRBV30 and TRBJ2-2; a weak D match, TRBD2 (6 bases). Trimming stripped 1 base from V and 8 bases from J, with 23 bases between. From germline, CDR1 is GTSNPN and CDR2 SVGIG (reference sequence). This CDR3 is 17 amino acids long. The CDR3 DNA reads TGTGCCTGGAGTGCCTCTATAGCGGCCCTTAACCCGGGGGAGCTGTTTTTT. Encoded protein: CAWSASIAALNPGELFF. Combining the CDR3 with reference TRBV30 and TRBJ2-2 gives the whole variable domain SQTIHQWPATLVQPVGSPLSLECTVEGTSNPNLYWYRQAAGRGLQLLFYSVGIGQISSEVPQNLSASRPQDRQFILSSKKLLLSDSGFYLCAWSASIAALNPGELFFGEGSRLTVL.

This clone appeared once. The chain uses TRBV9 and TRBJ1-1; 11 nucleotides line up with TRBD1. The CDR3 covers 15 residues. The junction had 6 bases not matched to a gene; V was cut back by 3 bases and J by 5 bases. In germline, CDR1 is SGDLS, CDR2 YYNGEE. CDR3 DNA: TGTGCCAGCAGCGCGCGAGGACAGGGGGCGACTGAAGCTTTCTTT. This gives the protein CASSARGQGATEAFF. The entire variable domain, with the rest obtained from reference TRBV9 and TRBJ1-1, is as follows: DSGVTQTPKHLITATGQRVTLRCSPRSGDLSVYWYQQSLDQGLQFLIQYYNGEERAKGNILERFSAQQFPDLHSELNLSSLELGDSALYFCASSARGQGATEAFFGQGTRLTVV.

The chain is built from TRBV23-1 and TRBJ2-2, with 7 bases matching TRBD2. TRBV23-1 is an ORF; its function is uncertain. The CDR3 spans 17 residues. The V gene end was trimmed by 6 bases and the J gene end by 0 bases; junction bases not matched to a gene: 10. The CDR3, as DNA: TGCGCCAGCAGGCGAAACGGGGGGACGGCGAACACCGGGGAGCTGTTTTTT. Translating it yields CASRRNGGTANTGELFF.

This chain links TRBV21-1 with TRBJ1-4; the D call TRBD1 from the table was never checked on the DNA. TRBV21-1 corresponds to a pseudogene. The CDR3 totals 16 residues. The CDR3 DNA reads TGTGCCAGCAGCAAAGGGTCGCAGGGGCCTGGTGAAAAACTGTTTTTT. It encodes CASSKGSQGPGEKLFF.

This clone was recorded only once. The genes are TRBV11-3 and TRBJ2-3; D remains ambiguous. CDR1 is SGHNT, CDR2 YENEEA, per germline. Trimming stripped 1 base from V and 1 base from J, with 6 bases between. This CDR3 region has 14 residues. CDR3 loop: CASSLARGTDTQYF. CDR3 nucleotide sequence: TGTGCCAGCAGCTTAGCTCGCGGCACAGATACGCAGTATTTT.